The 9 T cell receptor beta chains in this list originate from one sample, sequenced in a study of blood T cell repertoires in COVID-19. Clones were read by immunoSEQ multiplex PCR, and TCRdb kept only the in-frame ones, dropping some. The sample records 250,000 to 350,000 clones, roughly 87% being singletons. Sequencing used PBMCs or T cells enriched from blood (not recorded which). Every receptor here comes from a woman in her twenties or thirties who had recovered from COVID-19.

V gene TRBV7-9 combines with J gene TRBJ1-2; D possibly corresponds to TRBD1 (5 bases). Per germline, CDR1 SEHNR and CDR2 FQNEAQ (reference sequence). Trimming stripped 2 bases from V and 6 bases from J, with 19 bases between. There are 16 residues in the CDR3. In DNA, the CDR3 is TGTGCCAGCAGCTTATCAAATCCCGGGACTAGCGATGGCTACACCTTC. Amino acid sequence: CASSLSNPGTSDGYTF.

This chain connects TRBV7-2 to TRBJ2-1, with 8 bases identical to TRBD2. The V gene end was trimmed by 6 bases and the J gene end by 4 bases; junction bases not matched to a gene: 5. CDR1 is SGHTA and CDR2 is FQGNSA in the germline V gene. The length of the CDR3 is 14 residues. CDR3 loop: CASRNLAGYNEQFF. CDR3 DNA sequence: TGTGCCAGCAGGAATCTAGCGGGTTACAATGAGCAGTTCTTC.

The J gene is TRBJ1-6, the V gene TRBV6-2 or TRBV6-3; D might be TRBD1 (6 bases). Trimming shortened V by 0 bases and J by 8 bases, and 8 bases separated the two germline ends. Germline values: CDR1 MNHEY, CDR2 SVGEGT. This CDR3 is built from 14 residues. CDR3 nucleotide sequence: TGTGCCAGCAGTTACTCCGGGGGGCATTCACCCCTCCACTTT. Translation gives CASSYSGGHSPLHF.

This chain uses TRBV4-1 with TRBJ2-7; 9 nucleotides agree with TRBD1. The germline gives CDR1 MGHRA, CDR2 YSYEKL. V was pared by 8 bases and J by 3 bases, with 5 bases of the junction left unmatched. The CDR3 is made up of 13 amino acids. This CDR3 is CASSGQGLYEQYF. CDR3 DNA sequence: TGCGCCAGCTCAGGACAGGGGCTCTACGAGCAGTACTTC.

This chain uses TRBV4-3 with TRBJ2-3; D is unclear. The length of the CDR3 is 15 residues. V was clipped by 0 bases and J by 1 base, with 8 bases between them. The germline CDR1 and CDR2 sequences are LGHNA and YSLEER. The CDR3 here is CASSQEGAGTDTQYF. Written as DNA, the CDR3 is TGCGCCAGCAGCCAAGAAGGAGCCGGCACAGATACGCAGTATTTT.

The chain has TRBV13 and TRBJ2-1, with 11 bases matching TRBD2. Germline V CDR1 and CDR2: PRHDT, FYEKMQ (reference sequence). The CDR3 covers 18 residues. After removal of 0 bases from V and 4 bases from J, the junction contained 8 bases not matched to a gene. CDR3 sequence reads: CASSLGGLAGGTYNEQFF. CDR3 DNA sequence: TGTGCCAGCAGCTTAGGTGGGCTAGCGGGGGGTACGTACAATGAGCAGTTCTTC.

This clone was found once. This rearrangement joins TRBV7-9 to TRBJ2-2; 10 nucleotides agree with TRBD1. This CDR3 comprises 15 residues. Germline V gives CDR1 SEHNR, CDR2 FQNEAQ (reference sequence). J gave up 6 bases and V 7 bases, and 8 bases lay outside the gene matches. Here the CDR3 DNA reads TGTGCCAGCACTACCGACAGGGGGCGAGCCGGGGAGCTGTTTTTT. It is translated as CASTTDRGRAGELFF.

The gene calls are TRBV7-9 and TRBJ2-7; 8 bases map to TRBD1. The germline gives CDR1 SEHNR, CDR2 FQNEAQ (reference sequence). The CDR3 consists of 14 residues. V shed 1 base and J 12 bases; nucleotides not matched to a gene: 11. The CDR3: CASSLGGTGGVPYF. CDR3 nucleotide sequence: TGTGCCAGCAGCTTAGGGGGGACAGGTGGAGTCCCGTACTTC.

The V call is TRBV5-1, the J call TRBJ1-2, with D maybe TRBD1 (6 bases). V gave up 0 bases and J gave up 7 bases, with 19 bases separating them. Germline V gives CDR1 SGHRS, CDR2 YFSETQ. This CDR3 has 16 residues. CDR3 in DNA: TGCGCCAGCAGCTTGGTGGGGGCAGGGCGGAATAGTGGCTACACCTTC. This encodes CASSLVGAGRNSGYTF.